The rows below give T cell receptor beta chains drawn from one sample of a study of shared clonotypes between healthy human individuals. The data were produced by immunoSEQ multiplex PCR, yet TCRdb's version contains in-frame clones alone and is incomplete. The data show around 500,000 clones, with roughly 80% seen just once and less than 15% held by the top ten. Sequenced: PBMCs. Receptor source: a woman aged 40 to 49 in good health. Some clones in this sample may be carry-over from other donors' samples. The CDR3 runs from the conserved cysteine through the conserved F or W. The D gene is left open where the match is weak. The size entry is marked missing in some rows and otherwise reads once, few, many or a size class.

CDR3 length	D gene	V gene	clone size	J gene	CDR3 protein	CDR3 DNA
17	.	TRBV5-1	.	TRBJ2-7	CASSTTDSRRSSYEQYF	TGCGCCAGCAGCACCACGGACTCCCGTAGAAGCTCCTACGAGCAGTACTTC
12	.	TRBV6-6	once	TRBJ2-2	CATRRNTGELFF	TGTGCTACCCGGAGGAACACCGGGGAGCTGTTTTTT
16	.	TRBV7-2	.	TRBJ1-3	CASSRSAGFSGNTIYF	TGTGCCAGCAGCCGCAGCGCGGGATTCTCTGGAAACACCATATATTTT
14	.	TRBV19	once	TRBJ2-5	CASSRYSSGETQYF	TGTGCCAGTAGTAGATACAGTTCGGGGGAGACCCAGTACTTC
13	TRBD1	TRBV6-1	.	TRBJ1-1	CASNRDRGTEAFF	TGTGCCAGCAACCGGGACAGGGGCACTGAAGCTTTCTTT
11	.	TRBV28	.	TRBJ1-2	CASNRGYGYTF	TGTGCCAGCAACCGGGGGTATGGCTACACCTTC
14	.	TRBV11-3	many	TRBJ2-3	CASSPRRSTDTQYF	TGTGCCAGCAGCCCCCGGAGAAGCACAGATACGCAGTATTTT
17	.	TRBV7-8	.	TRBJ1-4	CASSPQADRATNEKLFF	TGTGCCAGCAGCCCCCAGGCCGATAGGGCAACTAATGAAAAACTGTTTTTT
14	TRBD1	TRBV5-1	few	TRBJ1-1	CASSSTGERAEAFF	TGCGCCAGCAGCTCGACAGGGGAGCGCGCTGAAGCTTTCTTT
14	.	TRBV4-1	.	TRBJ2-5	CASSQESRGETQYF	TGCGCCAGCAGCCAAGAGAGCCGAGGGGAGACCCAGTACTTC
16	TRBD1	TRBV11-2	.	TRBJ2-2	CASSSYRGLSTGELFF	TGTGCCAGCAGCTCATACAGGGGGCTGAGCACCGGGGAGCTGTTTTTT
16	.	TRBV10-3	.	TRBJ1-1	CAISESLAPPNTEAFF	TGTGCCATCAGTGAGTCTTTGGCCCCCCCGAACACTGAAGCTTTCTTT
13	TRBD1	TRBV29-1	.	TRBJ1-2	CSVRQGDHYGYTF	TGCAGCGTACGTCAGGGGGACCACTATGGCTACACCTTC
19	TRBD2	TRBV9	.	TRBJ2-7	CASNRSTGTSGRGGYEQYF	TGTGCCAGCAATCGTTCAACCGGGACTAGCGGGCGAGGTGGATACGAGCAGTACTTC
17	TRBD2	TRBV7-2	.	TRBJ2-5	CASSLAMLAGGLETQYF	TGTGCCAGCAGCTTAGCTATGCTAGCGGGAGGTCTTGAGACCCAGTACTTC
18	TRBD2	TRBV14	.	TRBJ2-2	CASSQETGLAGYTGELFF	TGTGCCAGCAGCCAAGAGACCGGACTAGCGGGATACACCGGGGAGCTGTTTTTT
17	TRBD2	TRBV5-1	few	TRBJ2-5	CASSSPGLADNQETQYF	TGCGCCAGCAGCTCACCGGGACTAGCGGATAACCAAGAGACCCAGTACTTC
15	.	TRBV2	.	TRBJ1-5	CASSPDGFLNQPQHF	TGTGCCAGCAGTCCCGACGGGTTTTTGAATCAGCCCCAGCATTTT
12	.	TRBV18	.	TRBJ2-1	CASSPTPPEQFF	TGTGCCAGCTCACCGACCCCCCCGGAGCAGTTCTTC
11	.	TRBV5-6	.	TRBJ2-4	CASSYGDIQYF	TGTGCCAGCAGCTATGGGGACATTCAGTACTTC
15	TRBD2	TRBV2	.	TRBJ2-3	CASMGTSGDTDTQYF	TGTGCCAGCATGGGGACTAGCGGTGACACAGATACGCAGTATTTT
15	.	TRBV28	.	TRBJ1-2	CASSLMNLGVRGYTF	TGTGCCAGCAGTTTAATGAATTTGGGCGTGCGGGGCTACACCTTC
13	.	TRBV7-2	.	TRBJ1-2	CASRSGGVYGYTF	TGTGCCAGCCGCTCGGGAGGAGTGTATGGCTACACCTTC
19	TRBD2	TRBV19	.	TRBJ2-3	CASSISPPGLAGGPGTQYF	TGTGCCAGTAGTATTTCCCCCCCAGGACTAGCGGGAGGGCCAGGTACGCAGTATTTT
12	.	TRBV28	.	TRBJ1-2	CASSSDRYGYTF	TGTGCCAGCAGTTCGGACAGATATGGCTACACCTTC
15	.	TRBV7-9	.	TRBJ1-4	CASSFGQGLGEKLFF	TGTGCCAGCAGCTTTGGTCAGGGGCTGGGTGAAAAACTGTTTTTT
12	.	TRBV7-9	.	TRBJ2-7	CASSSHRYEQYF	TGTGCCAGCAGCTCCCACAGGTACGAGCAGTACTTC
17	TRBD2	TRBV28	.	TRBJ2-7	CASRPGTSSFYHYEQYF	TGTGCCAGCAGGCCCGGGACTAGTTCTTTTTACCACTACGAGCAGTACTTC
15	.	TRBV19	.	TRBJ1-5	CASSIGPGAEQPQHF	TGTGCCAGTAGTATCGGCCCGGGAGCGGAACAGCCCCAGCATTTT
16	.	TRBV6-5	.	TRBJ1-6	CASSYLGGREDSPLHF	TGTGCCAGCAGTTACTTAGGTGGCAGGGAAGATTCACCCCTCCACTTT
17	TRBD2	TRBV10-3	.	TRBJ2-3	CAISSPSTSGRADTQYF	TGTGCCATCAGTAGCCCTTCGACTAGCGGGAGGGCAGATACGCAGTATTTT
14	.	TRBV4-2	few	TRBJ2-1	CASSPSDSYNEQFF	TGTGCCAGCAGCCCTTCGGACAGCTACAATGAGCAGTTCTTC
12	.	TRBV28	.	TRBJ2-5	CATLALQETQYF	TGTGCCACCTTGGCGCTACAAGAGACTCAGTACTTC
14	.	TRBV5-6	.	TRBJ1-1	CASSLVWVNTEAFF	TGTGCCAGCAGCTTGGTTTGGGTTAACACTGAAGCTTTCTTT
14	TRBD1	TRBV27	.	TRBJ1-2	CASRPDRVVSGYTF	TGTGCCAGCAGACCGGACAGGGTGGTGAGTGGCTACACCTTC